This T cell receptor (beta chain) was identified during a study of early T cells in non-severe SARS-CoV-2 infection. Study as a whole: Investigators sequenced bulk RNA drawn from unsorted whole blood, and chains remained unpaired.

This clonotype appeared a few times. Its antigen is not known. Notes on the study in general: VDJdb matching, biased toward anti-spike CD8 responses, missed private and CD4 specificities.

The TCR library protocol attached unique molecular identifiers to the individual cDNA molecules. MiXCR was run by TCRdb on the 5' RACE reads, yielding one entry per CDR3 protein. The data contain just under 45,000 distinct CDR3 sequences, about 11% of them singletons. This CDR3 spans 17 amino acids. Germline CDR1 reads SGHAT; CDR2 reads FQNNGV. The V end was cut by 4 bases, the J end by 2 bases, with 21 bases between. Sample: whole blood. The sequence was collected from an adult who was a healthcare worker with PCR-confirmed SARS-CoV-2 infection or an uninfected control (not recorded which). This chain joins TRBV11-2 and TRBJ2-7, with D perhaps matching TRBD2 (6 bases). In DNA form, the CDR3 reads TGTGCCAGCAGCTCTACCGGGACTTTCTTCTCAACCTACGAGCAGTACTTC. Encoded protein: CASSSTGTFFSTYEQYF.